The next 8 T cell receptor beta chains were all read from a single sample in a study of Graves' ophthalmopathy and Graves' hyperthyroidism (dated by TCRdb to between 2017 and 2018). Reads for this sample came from an Illumina HiSeq 2000. TCR beta CDR3 regions were amplified from RNA transcripts for repertoire sequencing. HTBI primers and the Qiagen OneStep RT-PCR kit were used in a first-round RT-PCR, which was followed by a second-round multiplex PCR, size selection and purification. In-frame beta chains were kept once TCRdb had trimmed the public reads at Q25 with fastp and called clones with MiXCR. When rows share a CDR3 protein, they turn into one entry using the most common DNA and genes. The sample contains 900,000 to 1,200,000 distinct CDR3 sequences, roughly two fifths of them found a single time. Together, the top ten hold approximately 12% of the sample. Source material: peripheral blood or thyroid tissue (not recorded which). The origin of the receptors is an adult man with Graves' hyperthyroidism.

The V gene is TRBV20-1, the J gene TRBJ1-6, with 7 bases matching TRBD1. V gave up 2 bases and J gave up 13 bases; unmatched junction bases: 17. The germline V gene has CDR1 DFQATT and CDR2 SNEGSKA (reference sequence). This CDR3 comprises 16 residues. The CDR3 sequence is CSARPPTGAPFAPLHF. Here the CDR3 DNA reads TGCAGTGCTAGACCACCCACAGGGGCCCCGTTCGCCCCCCTCCACTTT.

A few counts support this clonotype. The V gene is TRBV12-3 or TRBV12-4, the J gene TRBJ2-7; D is unclear. CDR3 size: 13 residues. V dropped 4 bases and J dropped 0 bases, with 7 bases sitting between them. The CDR3: CASSYNPSYEQYF. Written as DNA, the CDR3 is TGTGCCAGCAGTTACAACCCCTCCTACGAGCAGTACTTC.

The sample holds many counts of this clonotype. J is TRBJ1-4 and V is TRBV9, with no clear D. Germline V CDR1 and CDR2: SGDLS, YYNGEE. The length of the CDR3 is 14 residues. Trimming took off 0 bases at V and 4 bases at J, with 7 bases between the two ends. CDR3 in DNA: TGTGCCAGCAGCGTAGGGCGGAGTAATGAAAAACTGTTTTTT. This encodes CASSVGRSNEKLFF.

This clonotype was seen many times. The rearrangement links TRBV20-1 to TRBJ1-1, with a weak D call TRBD1 (6 bases). The V end lost 1 base, the J end lost 1 base, and 10 bases lay between the germline ends. Germline values: CDR1 DFQATT, CDR2 SNEGSKA (reference sequence). This CDR3 spans 14 amino acids. The CDR3 bases are TGCAGTGCTAGAGTCATAGGGGGGAACACTGAAGCTTTCTTT. It yields the protein CSARVIGGNTEAFF.

This clonotype is a singleton in its sample. This may come from a read error, since a much larger clone is one base off. This rearrangement joins TRBV7-2 to TRBJ1-4, with D perhaps matching TRBD1 (5 bases). CDR1 and CDR2 from the germline V gene are SGHTA and FQGNSA. CDR3 size: 14 residues. V was cut by 4 bases and J by 3 bases, with 9 bases left in between. CDR3 sequence (DNA): TGTGCCAGCAGCTCCAGGGCGTCTAATGAAAAACTGTTTTTT. This codes for CASSSRASNEKLFF.

Notes on this clonotype: At one boundary the junction diverges from the germline segment, which might be a read error. The rearrangement uses TRBV7-9 and TRBJ2-7; D unresolved. This CDR3 has 14 residues. Germline-derived CDR1 and CDR2 are SEHNR and FQNEAQ (reference sequence). The CDR3 reads CASSLSRQTYEQYF. The CDR3 bases are TGCGCCAGCAGCTTGTCACGGCAGACCTACGAGCAGTACTTC. Using reference TRBV7-9 and TRBJ2-7 for the parts outside the CDR3, the full variable domain is DTGVSQNPRHKITKRGQNVTFRCDPISEHNRLYWYRQTLGQGPEFLTYFQNEAQLEKSRLLSDRFSAERPKGSFSTLEIQRTEQGDSAMYLCASSLSRQTYEQYFGPGTRLTVT.

The CDR3 loop reads CASSERVLARTYEQYF. For the CDR3, the DNA is TGCGCCAGCAGTGAGAGGGTACTAGCGCGAACCTACGAGCAGTACTTC. J is TRBJ2-7 and V is TRBV10-1; 7 bases fit TRBD2. The junction had 9 bases not matched to a gene; V was cut back by 2 bases and J by 2 bases. From germline, CDR1 is WNHNN and CDR2 SYGVQD (reference sequence). This CDR3 comprises 16 residues.

This clonotype was recorded at least ten times. The chain uses TRBV10-3 and TRBJ2-7, with 9 bases matching TRBD2. Germline assignment: CDR1 ENHRY and CDR2 SYGVKD. Germline trimming cut 10 bases from V and 7 bases from J; bases unmatched to any gene: 8. This CDR3 has 12 residues. The CDR3 loop is CATFGSGGEQYF. In DNA form, the CDR3 reads TGTGCCACCTTTGGGAGCGGGGGGGAGCAGTACTTC.